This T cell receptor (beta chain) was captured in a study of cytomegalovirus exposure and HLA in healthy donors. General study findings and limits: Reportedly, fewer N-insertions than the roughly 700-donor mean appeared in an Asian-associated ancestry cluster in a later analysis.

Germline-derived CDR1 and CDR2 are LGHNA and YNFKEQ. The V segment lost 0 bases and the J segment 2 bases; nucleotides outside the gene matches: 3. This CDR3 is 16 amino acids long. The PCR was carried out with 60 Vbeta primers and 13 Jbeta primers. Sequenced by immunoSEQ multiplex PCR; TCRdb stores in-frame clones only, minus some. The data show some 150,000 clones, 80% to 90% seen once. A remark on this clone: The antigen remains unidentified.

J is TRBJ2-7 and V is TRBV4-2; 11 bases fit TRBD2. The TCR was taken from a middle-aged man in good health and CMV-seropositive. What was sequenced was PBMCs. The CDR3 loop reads CASSQELAGDTYEQYF. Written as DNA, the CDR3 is TGTGCCAGCAGCCAAGAACTAGCGGGGGACACCTACGAGCAGTACTTC.